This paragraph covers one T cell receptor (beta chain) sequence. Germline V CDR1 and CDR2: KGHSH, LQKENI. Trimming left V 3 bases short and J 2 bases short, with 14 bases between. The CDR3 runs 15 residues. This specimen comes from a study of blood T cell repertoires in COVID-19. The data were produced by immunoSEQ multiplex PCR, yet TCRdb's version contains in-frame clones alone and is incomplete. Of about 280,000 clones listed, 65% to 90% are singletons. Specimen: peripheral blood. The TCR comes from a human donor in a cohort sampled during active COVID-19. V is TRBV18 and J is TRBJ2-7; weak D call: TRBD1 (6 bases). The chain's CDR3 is CASSPTRDKTYEQYF. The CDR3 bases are TGTGCCAGCTCACCGACCCGGGACAAGACCTACGAGCAGTACTTC.